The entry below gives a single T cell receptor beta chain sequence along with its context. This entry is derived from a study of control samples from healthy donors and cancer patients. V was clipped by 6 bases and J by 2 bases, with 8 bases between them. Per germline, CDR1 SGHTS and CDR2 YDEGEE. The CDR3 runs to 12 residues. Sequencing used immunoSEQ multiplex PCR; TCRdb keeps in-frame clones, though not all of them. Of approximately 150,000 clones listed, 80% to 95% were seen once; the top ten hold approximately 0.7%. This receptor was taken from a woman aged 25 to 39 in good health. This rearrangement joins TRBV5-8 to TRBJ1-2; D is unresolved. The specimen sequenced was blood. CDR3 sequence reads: CASTSVNYGYTF. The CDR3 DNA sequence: TGTGCCAGCACGAGTGTCAACTATGGCTACACCTTC.